This T cell receptor beta chain was identified during a study of control samples from healthy donors and cancer patients. Repertoires were generated with immunoSEQ multiplex PCR, while TCRdb's copy carries only in-frame clones and drops some. The table lists about 410,000 clones, over 75% of them singletons. The J segment lost 1 base and the V segment lost 6 bases, leaving 11 bases of the junction unmatched. There are 17 residues in the CDR3. Per the germline V gene, CDR1 is MDHEN and CDR2 is SYDVKM. Sequencing was carried out using PBMCs. The sequence derives from a man aged 35 to 55 with head and neck cancer. V gene TRBV28 combines with J gene TRBJ2-4, with 8 bases fitting TRBD1. The CDR3 spells CASRASLGDRAKNIQYF. The CDR3 bases are TGTGCCAGCAGGGCTTCCTTAGGGGACAGGGCCAAAAACATTCAGTACTTC.